This T cell receptor beta chain was identified in a study of T cell responses to AZD1222 COVID-19 vaccine. Study-level findings and limits: Only a handful of AZD1222 recipients tested seropositive at baseline.

Assay: immunoSEQ multiplex PCR; the TCRdb copy retains only in-frame clones and omits some. This repertoire shows around 78,000 clones, 75% to 95% found once; its top ten account for roughly 4.5%. Trimming took off 5 bases at V and 4 bases at J, with 18 bases between the two ends. Germline V CDR1 and CDR2: LNHNV, YYDKDF (reference sequence). The CDR3 loop spans 16 amino acids. Worth noting for this clone: The target antigen is unknown.

This clonotype was sampled from an adult in good health. Sequences were derived from peripheral blood, sampled on day 0 of MenACWY control vaccination. The rearrangement uses TRBV15 and TRBJ2-1; the D gene could be TRBD1 or TRBD2 (5 bases each). For the CDR3, the DNA is TGTGCCACCAGCGAGCTCGGGCATGGGGGATACAATGAGCAGTTCTTC. Translation: CATSELGHGGYNEQFF.